This T cell receptor beta chain was profiled in a study of T-cell memory formation after mild COVID-19. TCRdb called the 5' RACE reads again in MiXCR, with one record for every CDR3 protein. The sample lists 200,000 to 300,000 distinct CDR3 sequences, approximately 15% seen once, with roughly 21% in the top ten. The germline V gene encodes CDR1 MNHGY and CDR2 SVAAGI. This CDR3 contains 13 residues. V lost 7 bases and J 2 bases, leaving 12 bases between the germline ends. The chain uses TRBV6-9 and TRBJ2-7, with D maybe TRBD1 (6 bases). Sequenced sample: PBMCs or a T cell subset sorted from them (not recorded which). The clonotype originates from a man aged 18 to 30 who had mild COVID-19 (a few samples of this study predate the infection). Cell type and time point are not known. This CDR3 reads CASIGDMTYEQYF. Here the CDR3 DNA reads TGTGCCAGCATTGGGGACATGACCTACGAGCAGTACTTC.